The 24 T cell receptor beta chains given below trace back to one sample, sequenced in a study of blood T cell repertoires in COVID-19. Sequencing used immunoSEQ multiplex PCR; TCRdb keeps in-frame clones, though not all of them. This sample carries about 120,000 clones, roughly 90% of them seen once, and the ten largest clones take around 3.8%. The material sequenced was peripheral blood. These receptors were taken from a man aged 50-60 years with active COVID-19.

The chain employs TRBV11-3 and TRBJ2-2; TRBD1 matches at 7 bases. Germline CDR1 and CDR2: SGHNT and YENEEA. CDR3 length: 16 residues. J lost 3 bases, V lost 1 base, and 5 bases had no gene match. The CDR3 nucleotides are TGTGCCAGCAGCTTAGGGACTCAGGGGGACACCGGGGAGCTGTTTTTT. Translated, it gives CASSLGTQGDTGELFF.

This clone was detected a few times. The chain is built from TRBV25-1 and TRBJ1-4; 9 bases match TRBD1. V trimming: 4 bases; J trimming: 7 bases; junction bases outside the gene matches: 10. CDR3 length: 16 residues. Germline CDR1 is MGHDK and CDR2 is SYGVNS. In DNA, the CDR3 is TGTGCCAGCAGTGCTTTGGGACAGGGCGGCGGTGAAAAACTGTTTTTT. Its protein is CASSALGQGGGEKLFF.

This chain uses TRBV4-1 with TRBJ1-1; TRBD1 is a possible D gene (5 bases). V gave up 4 bases and J gave up 7 bases, with 19 bases separating them. Germline assignment: CDR1 MGHRA and CDR2 YSYEKL. This CDR3 comprises 15 residues. The CDR3 reads CASSLTLGGGDEAFF. In DNA, the CDR3 is TGCGCCAGCAGCCTGACCCTGGGGGGTGGGGATGAAGCTTTCTTT.

The CDR3 DNA is TGTGCCAGCAGTTACGGGTTGACAGGGGCTGAAGCTTTCTTT. Residues: CASSYGLTGAEAFF. This chain uses TRBV6-5 with TRBJ1-1, with 8 bases identical to TRBD1. This CDR3 has 14 residues. Germline V gene data show CDR1 as MNHEY and CDR2 as SVGAGI. The V segment lost 2 bases and the J segment 6 bases; nucleotides outside the gene matches: 5.

The V and J genes are TRBV28 and TRBJ1-6; 10 positions agree with TRBD1. Germline V gives CDR1 MDHEN, CDR2 SYDVKM. CDR3 length: 16 amino acids. V lost 6 bases, J lost 9 bases, and 11 bases stayed unmatched. The CDR3 region is CASSPTGGERGSPLHF. DNA of the CDR3: TGTGCCAGCAGCCCGACAGGGGGCGAGAGGGGTTCACCCCTCCACTTT. The whole variable domain, remainder taken from reference TRBV28 and TRBJ1-6, is DVKVTQSSRYLVKRTGEKVFLECVQDMDHENMFWYRQDPGLGLRLIYFSYDVKMKEKGDIPEGYSVSREKKERFSLILESASTNQTSMYLCASSPTGGERGSPLHFGNGTRLTVT.

This chain uses TRBV5-1 with TRBJ1-2, with 7 bases matching TRBD1. CDR1 is SGHRS, CDR2 YFSETQ, per germline. With V trimmed by 3 bases and J by 6 bases, 8 bases remained unmatched. The CDR3 is 14 amino acids. The CDR3 here is CASSSYQGGNGYTF. The DNA of the CDR3 is TGCGCCAGCAGCTCCTACCAGGGGGGAAATGGCTACACCTTC.

The V call is TRBV12-3 or TRBV12-4, the J call TRBJ2-1, with D unclear. The CDR3 contains 13 residues. The V and J ends lost 7 bases and 4 bases respectively, with 11 bases between them. The DNA of the CDR3 is TGTGCCAGCAACAAGATCCCGTACAATGAGCAGTTCTTC. Translating gives CASNKIPYNEQFF.

The genes are TRBV4-1 and TRBJ1-1; tentatively, D is TRBD1 (5 bases). CDR1 MGHRA and CDR2 YSYEKL come from the germline V gene. The V and J ends lost 1 base and 4 bases respectively, with 13 bases between them. This CDR3 is built from 15 residues. CDR3 residues: CASSQGRDGGTEAFF. CDR3 sequence (DNA): TGCGCCAGCAGCCAAGGGAGGGATGGGGGCACTGAAGCTTTCTTT.

The chain links TRBV6-5 to TRBJ1-5; D is perhaps TRBD1 (5 bases). This CDR3 has 15 amino acids. With 10 bases removed from V and 2 bases from J, the gap between germline ends came to 18 bases. Looked up from germline, CDR1 is MNHEY and CDR2 is SVGAGI. CDR3 in amino acids: CATRHGGEGNQPQHF. The CDR3 coding sequence is TGTGCCACCAGACATGGGGGGGAGGGCAATCAGCCCCAGCATTTT.

The V call is TRBV5-5, the J call TRBJ2-3, with a weak D call TRBD2 (6 bases). Looked up from germline, CDR1 is SGHKS and CDR2 is YYEKEE (reference sequence). There are 15 residues in the CDR3. V was cut by 2 bases and J by 2 bases, with 12 bases left in between. DNA for the CDR3: TGTGCCAGCAGCTTCGGTAGCGGCCTCACAGATACGCAGTATTTT. Its protein product is CASSFGSGLTDTQYF.

This chain uses TRBV6-1 with TRBJ2-1, with 7 bases that match TRBD2. CDR1 is MNHNS and CDR2 is SASEGT in the germline V gene. The CDR3 spans 17 residues. The V and J ends lost 1 base and 8 bases, in that order; junction bases with no gene match: 14. CDR3 in amino acids: CASSEGRWGGRRDEQFF. The CDR3 coding sequence is TGTGCCAGCAGTGAAGGTCGGTGGGGCGGGAGAAGGGATGAGCAGTTCTTC.

This clone was observed a single time. The chain joins TRBV18 to TRBJ2-5; 14 positions agree with TRBD2. The length of the CDR3 is 18 residues. Trimming at V came to 6 bases and at J to 1 base, leaving 10 bases not matched to a gene. The germline V gene has CDR1 KGHSH and CDR2 LQKENI. CDR3 amino acids: CASSPLGLAGVTQETQYF. DNA for the CDR3: TGTGCCAGCTCCCCGCTGGGACTAGCGGGGGTTACCCAAGAGACCCAGTACTTC.

This chain links TRBV7-8 with TRBJ2-2, with D possibly being TRBD1 (5 bases). The germline V gene has CDR1 SGHVS and CDR2 FQNEAQ. The CDR3 is made up of 14 amino acids. Trimming removed 4 bases at V and 5 bases at J, with 11 bases between. In nucleotides, the CDR3 is TGTGCCAGCAGCTCTAGTCCAGGGACCGGGGAGCTGTTTTTT. It encodes CASSSSPGTGELFF.

This sequence joins TRBV7-3 and TRBJ1-6; maybe TRBD1 (6 bases). Germline V lookup: CDR1 SGHTA, CDR2 FQGTGA. Between the trimmed V and J ends, which lost 4 bases and 5 bases, there was a span of 15 bases. The length of the CDR3 is 16 residues. CDR3 amino acids: CASSSTGSRNNSPLHF. CDR3 nucleotide sequence: TGTGCCAGCAGCTCTACAGGGAGTCGTAATAATTCACCCCTCCACTTT.

This clone showed up just once. This chain joins TRBV11-2 and TRBJ2-7; D is perhaps TRBD1 (5 bases). The V and J ends lost 1 base and 3 bases respectively, with 13 bases between them. The CDR3 spans 15 residues. In germline, CDR1 is SGHAT, CDR2 FQNNGV. In DNA, the CDR3 is TGTGCCAGCAGCTTAGGTTGGCAGGGCGGCTACGAGCAGTACTTC. Amino acid sequence: CASSLGWQGGYEQYF.

The rearrangement joins TRBV6-1 to TRBJ2-7, with TRBD1 identical over 7 bases. Germline CDR1 MNHNS, CDR2 SASEGT. Trimming took 1 base from V and 1 from J; bases not matched to a gene: 10. The CDR3 is 17 residues long. The CDR3 protein is CASSEVWKGAGSYEQYF. CDR3 nucleotide sequence: TGTGCCAGCAGTGAAGTTTGGAAGGGGGCCGGATCCTACGAGCAGTACTTC.

The chain carries TRBV19 and TRBJ1-3, with a weak D call TRBD1 (5 bases). Germline V gene lookup returns CDR1 LNHDA and CDR2 SQIVND (reference sequence). This CDR3 has 15 amino acids. V shed 7 bases and J shed 1 base, with 14 bases lying between them. In DNA, the CDR3 is TGTGCCAGTACTACCGTACGGGGGTCTGGAAACACCATATATTTT. It yields the protein CASTTVRGSGNTIYF.

V usage is TRBV18 and J usage is TRBJ2-3; 8 bases agree with TRBD2. Germline assignment: CDR1 KGHSH and CDR2 LQKENI. The CDR3 contains 14 residues. With V trimmed by 2 bases and J by 4 bases, 2 bases remained unmatched. Written as DNA, the CDR3 is TGTGCCAGCTCACCAGGGACTAGGGCAGATACGCAGTATTTT. Protein sequence: CASSPGTRADTQYF.

The chain has TRBV15 and TRBJ2-1, with D possibly matching TRBD2 (5 bases). With 0 bases removed from V and 8 bases from J, the gap between germline ends came to 14 bases. There are 15 residues in the CDR3. In germline, CDR1 is LNHNV, CDR2 YYDKDF (reference sequence). The CDR3 sequence: CATSRETLPRDEQFF. CDR3 DNA sequence: TGTGCCACCAGCAGAGAGACCCTACCGCGGGATGAGCAGTTCTTC.

A remark on this clone: Additional DNA sequences in this sample encode the identical CDR3. The chain couples TRBV2 to TRBJ1-5, with D tentatively TRBD1 (6 bases). Germline assignment: CDR1 SNHLY and CDR2 FYNNEI. V was clipped by 6 bases and J by 6 bases, with 12 bases between them. This CDR3 has 13 amino acids. CDR3 region: CASSGGQGQPQHF. CDR3 bases: TGTGCCAGCAGCGGGGGGCAGGGTCAGCCCCAGCATTTT.

For the CDR3, the DNA is TGTGCCAGTAGTAGAGGACTTTCCAATCAGCCCCAGCATTTT. This gives the protein CASSRGLSNQPQHF. The V and J genes are TRBV19 and TRBJ1-5, with D unresolved. Germline V gene lookup returns CDR1 LNHDA and CDR2 SQIVND (reference sequence). The CDR3 loop spans 14 amino acids. Deletions cut 4 bases from V and 3 bases from J, with 10 bases between.

This sequence joins TRBV11-2 and TRBJ1-2, with D maybe TRBD1 (6 bases). The V gene lost 2 bases and the J gene lost 0 bases, with 7 bases spanning the gap. CDR3 length equals 14 residues. Germline loops: CDR1 SGHAT, CDR2 FQNNGV. The CDR3 coding sequence is TGTGCCAGCAGCTTACCAGGGGCTAACTATGGCTACACCTTC. This codes for CASSLPGANYGYTF.

V and J are TRBV5-4 and TRBJ2-5; 7 bases align to TRBD1. The CDR3 is 14 residues long. V lost 0 bases and J lost 1; bases outside the gene matches: 0. The V gene's germline CDR1 is SGHNT and CDR2 YYREEE (reference sequence). The CDR3 sequence: CASSLGTGQETQYF. The CDR3 DNA reads as TGTGCCAGCAGCTTGGGGACAGGCCAAGAGACCCAGTACTTC.

This clone has just a few counts. This chain links TRBV15 with TRBJ1-5, with TRBD1 matching over 9 bases. Looked up from germline, CDR1 is LNHNV and CDR2 is YYDKDF (reference sequence). The CDR3 spans 16 residues. With 3 bases clipped from V and 4 bases from J, the junction kept 7 bases outside the gene matches. Here the CDR3 reads CATSSGQGQWNQPQHF. The CDR3 DNA follows: TGTGCCACCAGCAGCGGACAGGGGCAATGGAATCAGCCCCAGCATTTT.